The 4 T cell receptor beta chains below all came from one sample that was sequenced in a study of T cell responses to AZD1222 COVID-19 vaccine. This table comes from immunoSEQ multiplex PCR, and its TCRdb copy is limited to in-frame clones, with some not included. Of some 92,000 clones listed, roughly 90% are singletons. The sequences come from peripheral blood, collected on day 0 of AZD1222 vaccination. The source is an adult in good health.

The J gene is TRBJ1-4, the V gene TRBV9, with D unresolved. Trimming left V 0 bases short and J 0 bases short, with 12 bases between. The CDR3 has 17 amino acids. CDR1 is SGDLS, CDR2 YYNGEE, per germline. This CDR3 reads CASSVEGRPATNEKLFF. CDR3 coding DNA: TGTGCCAGCAGCGTAGAGGGCAGACCTGCAACTAATGAAAAACTGTTTTTT.

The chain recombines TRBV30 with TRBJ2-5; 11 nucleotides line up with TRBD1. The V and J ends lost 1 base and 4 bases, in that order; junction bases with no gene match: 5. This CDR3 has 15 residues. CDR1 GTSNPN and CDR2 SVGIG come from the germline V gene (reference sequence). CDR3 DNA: TGTGCCTGGAGTGCCGGGACAGGGGGATCAGAGACCCAGTACTTC. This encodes CAWSAGTGGSETQYF.

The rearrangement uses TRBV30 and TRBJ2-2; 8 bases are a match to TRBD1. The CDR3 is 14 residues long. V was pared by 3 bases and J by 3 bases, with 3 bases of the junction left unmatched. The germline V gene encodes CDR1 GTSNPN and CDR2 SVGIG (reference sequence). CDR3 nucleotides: TGTGCCTGGAGGGGACAGGAGTACACCGGGGAGCTGTTTTTT. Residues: CAWRGQEYTGELFF.

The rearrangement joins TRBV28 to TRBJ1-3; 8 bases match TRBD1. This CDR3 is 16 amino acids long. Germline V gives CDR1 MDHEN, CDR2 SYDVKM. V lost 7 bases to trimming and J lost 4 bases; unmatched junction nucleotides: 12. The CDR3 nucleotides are TGTGCCAGCACCAGCACAGGGGGAGCGGCGGGAAACACCATATATTTT. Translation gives CASTSTGGAAGNTIYF.